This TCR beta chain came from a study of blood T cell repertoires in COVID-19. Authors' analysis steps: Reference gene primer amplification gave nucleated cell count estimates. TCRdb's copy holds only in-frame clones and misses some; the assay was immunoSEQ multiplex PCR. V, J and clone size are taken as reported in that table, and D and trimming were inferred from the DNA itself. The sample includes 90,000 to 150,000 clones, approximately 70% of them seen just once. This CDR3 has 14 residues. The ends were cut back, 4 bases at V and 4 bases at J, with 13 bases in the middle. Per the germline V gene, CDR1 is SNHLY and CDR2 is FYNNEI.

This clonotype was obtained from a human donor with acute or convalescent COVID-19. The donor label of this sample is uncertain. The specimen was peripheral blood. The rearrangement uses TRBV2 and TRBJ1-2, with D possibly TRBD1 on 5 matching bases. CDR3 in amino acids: CASSVGEGFYGYTF. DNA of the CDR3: TGTGCCAGCAGTGTGGGGGAGGGGTTCTATGGCTACACCTTC.